The 28 T cell receptor beta chains in this list originate from one sample, sequenced in a study of blood T cell repertoires in COVID-19. Assay used: immunoSEQ multiplex PCR; TCRdb lists only in-frame clones, some missing. The profile shows some 280,000 clones, around 91% of them singletons. The sequencing input was peripheral blood. These receptors came from a woman aged 60 to 75 with acute or convalescent COVID-19.

This clone has only a few counts. The gene calls are TRBV24-1 and TRBJ2-7; TRBD1 matches 9 bases. The CDR3 loop spans 15 amino acids. CDR1 and CDR2 from the germline V gene are KGHDR and SFDVKD. V shed 2 bases, J shed 6 bases, and the junction held 7 bases outside the gene matches. CDR3 amino acids: CATSDSGQGVSEQYF. As DNA, the CDR3 is TGTGCCACCAGTGATTCGGGACAGGGAGTGAGCGAGCAGTACTTC.

The chain couples TRBV7-9 to TRBJ2-5, with D possibly being TRBD2 (5 bases). The CDR3 runs 14 residues. From germline, CDR1 is SEHNR and CDR2 FQNEAQ (reference sequence). V lost 3 bases, J lost 0 bases, and 8 bases lay in between. The CDR3, as DNA: TGTGCCAGCAGCTTTATAGCGTACCAAGAGACCCAGTACTTC. Amino acid sequence: CASSFIAYQETQYF.

This clone is a singleton in its sample. The V gene is TRBV7-3, the J gene TRBJ2-1; D perhaps matches TRBD2 (5 bases). This CDR3 is built from 15 residues. Trimming shortened V by 2 bases and J by 0 bases, and 8 bases separated the two germline ends. Germline V lookup: CDR1 SGHTA, CDR2 FQGTGA. CDR3 in amino acids: CASSLGRGSYNEQFF. The DNA for the CDR3 is TGTGCCAGCAGCTTAGGTCGGGGCTCCTACAATGAGCAGTTCTTC. Full variable domain (remainder filled in from reference TRBV7-3 and TRBJ2-1): GAGVSQTPSNKVTEKGKYVELRCDPISGHTALYWYRQSLGQGPEFLIYFQGTGAADDSGLPNDRFFAVRPEGSVSTLKIQRTERGDSAVYLCASSLGRGSYNEQFFGPGTRLTVL.

About this clone: Other nucleotide sequences in the sample specify the same CDR3. This chain uses TRBV28 with TRBJ2-7; 10 positions match TRBD1. V was pared by 6 bases and J by 1 base, with 6 bases of the junction left unmatched. The CDR3 runs 15 residues. Germline V lookup: CDR1 MDHEN, CDR2 SYDVKM. As DNA, the CDR3 is TGTGCCAGCAGCCTGACAGGGGGCGTATCCTACGAGCAGTACTTC. This sequence encodes CASSLTGGVSYEQYF.

The chain uses TRBV7-2 and TRBJ2-7; D not certain. Germline CDR1 and CDR2: SGHTA and FQGNSA. The ends were cut back, 4 bases at V and 2 bases at J, with 15 bases in the middle. The CDR3 totals 15 residues. CDR3 loop: CASSSTPEAPYEQYF. CDR3 nucleotide sequence: TGTGCCAGCAGCTCGACCCCTGAGGCCCCCTACGAGCAGTACTTC.

The rearrangement joins TRBV9 to TRBJ1-5; maybe TRBD1 (5 bases). Germline values: CDR1 SGDLS, CDR2 YYNGEE. The CDR3 length is 15 residues. V was trimmed by 0 bases and J by 7 bases, leaving 14 bases between them. CDR3 region: CASSVDDGGGQPQHF. The CDR3 region has the DNA TGTGCCAGCAGCGTAGATGATGGGGGGGGGCAGCCCCAGCATTTT. Filled out from reference TRBV9 and TRBJ1-5, the complete variable domain reads DSGVTQTPKHLITATGQRVTLRCSPRSGDLSVYWYQQSLDQGLQFLIQYYNGEERAKGNILERFSAQQFPDLHSELNLSSLELGDSALYFCASSVDDGGGQPQHFGDGTRLSIL.

V usage is TRBV10-2 and J usage is TRBJ2-1, with a tentative D call TRBD2 (7 bases). This CDR3 is 14 amino acids long. V shed 5 bases and J shed 9 bases, with 17 bases lying between them. Germline V CDR1 and CDR2: WSHSY, SAAADI. CDR3 residues: CASSPPAGASEQFF. The CDR3 DNA is TGCGCCAGCAGTCCTCCTGCGGGGGCTAGTGAGCAGTTCTTC.

This rearrangement joins TRBV29-1 to TRBJ2-2, with a weak D call TRBD1 (6 bases). CDR1 SQVTM and CDR2 ANQGSEA come from the germline V gene. The V and J ends lost 7 bases and 2 bases respectively, with 11 bases between them. The CDR3 totals 13 residues. The CDR3 here is CSADRINTGELFF. The CDR3 DNA sequence: TGCAGCGCCGACAGGATCAACACCGGGGAGCTGTTTTTT.

The genes are TRBV6-2 or TRBV6-3 and TRBJ2-7; TRBD2 agrees at 9 bases. CDR1 and CDR2 from the germline V gene are MNHEY and SVGEGT. J lost 2 bases, V lost 6 bases, and 14 bases had no gene match. This CDR3 contains 17 residues. CDR3 loop: CASSPSYPLAGPYEQYF. CDR3 in DNA: TGTGCCAGCAGCCCTAGTTACCCCCTAGCGGGACCCTACGAGCAGTACTTC.

The CDR3 sequence is CAIRDGGGNYGYTF. CDR3 nucleotide sequence: TGTGCCATCAGGGACGGGGGTGGTAACTATGGCTACACCTTC. The chain recombines TRBV10-3 with TRBJ1-2, with a weak D call TRBD1 (5 bases). Trimming cost V 6 bases and J 1 base, with 12 bases left between them. The CDR3 extends over 14 amino acids. In germline, CDR1 is ENHRY, CDR2 SYGVKD.

The rearrangement joins TRBV10-3 to TRBJ2-1; no clear D. Looked up from germline, CDR1 is ENHRY and CDR2 is SYGVKD. Deletions cut 5 bases from V and 4 bases from J, with 6 bases between. The CDR3 length is 12 residues. CDR3 sequence (DNA): TGTGCCATCAGTTCTAGGTACAATGAGCAGTTCTTC. This translates into CAISSRYNEQFF.

The chain uses TRBV29-1 and TRBJ2-1; 9 nucleotides line up with TRBD2. CDR3 length: 16 residues. Germline CDR1 SQVTM, CDR2 ANQGSEA. V trimming: 2 bases; J trimming: 0 bases; junction bases outside the gene matches: 5. CDR3 protein: CSVEPTREGSYNEQFF. The CDR3 coding sequence is TGCAGCGTTGAACCTACGCGGGAGGGCTCCTACAATGAGCAGTTCTTC.

This chain connects TRBV6-5 to TRBJ1-2, with D possibly being TRBD1 (5 bases). This CDR3 has 15 amino acids. V was cut by 3 bases and J by 0 bases, with 11 bases left in between. The germline gives CDR1 MNHEY, CDR2 SVGAGI. The CDR3 is CASSYGAISNYGYTF. Written as DNA, the CDR3 is TGTGCCAGCAGTTATGGGGCTATCTCTAACTATGGCTACACCTTC.

The chain links TRBV6-1 to TRBJ1-6; D might be TRBD1 (6 bases). The germline V gene encodes CDR1 MNHNS and CDR2 SASEGT. Trimming pared 0 bases from V and 10 bases from J, leaving 13 bases between. This CDR3 has 15 amino acids. The CDR3 loop is CASSEAWGRGSPLHF. CDR3 coding DNA: TGTGCCAGCAGTGAAGCGTGGGGCAGGGGCTCACCCCTCCACTTT.

The V and J genes are TRBV15 and TRBJ1-4, with 8 bases aligning to TRBD1. The germline V gene has CDR1 LNHNV and CDR2 YYDKDF (reference sequence). CDR3 length: 16 amino acids. The V and J ends lost 3 bases and 4 bases, in that order; junction bases with no gene match: 7. DNA of the CDR3: TGTGCCACCAGCAGGTCAGGACAGGGAAATAATGAAAAACTGTTTTTT. Translating gives CATSRSGQGNNEKLFF.

The rearrangement joins TRBV5-1 to TRBJ2-7; 8 nucleotides line up with TRBD2. J was trimmed by 5 bases and V by 4 bases; bases with no gene match: 8. Per germline, CDR1 SGHRS and CDR2 YFSETQ. The CDR3 contains 14 residues. The CDR3 sequence is CASSGGAAGDEQYF. DNA of the CDR3: TGCGCCAGCAGCGGGGGGGCAGCGGGAGACGAGCAGTACTTC.

This chain links TRBV6-6 with TRBJ1-2; 7 nucleotides line up with TRBD1. CDR1 and CDR2 from the germline V gene are MNHNY and SVGAGI (reference sequence). The CDR3 is 11 residues long. V dropped 10 bases and J dropped 8; count of bases not matched to a gene: 7. In DNA form, the CDR3 reads TGTGCCATATTACAGGGGCGGGGCTACACCTTC. Translation gives CAILQGRGYTF.

The CDR3 sequence: CASSSGQAFRSYEQYF. The CDR3 bases are TGTGCCAGCAGTTCGGGACAGGCCTTCCGCTCCTACGAGCAGTACTTC. V usage is TRBV28 and J usage is TRBJ2-7, with TRBD1 identical over 8 bases. Unmatched junction bases numbered 8, after V lost 4 bases and J lost 0 bases. The CDR3 is 16 residues long. The germline V gene encodes CDR1 MDHEN and CDR2 SYDVKM.

This rearrangement joins TRBV28 to TRBJ1-4; no reliable D call. This CDR3 has 13 amino acids. V lost 7 bases and J lost 7, with 13 bases in between. Germline V gene data show CDR1 as MDHEN and CDR2 as SYDVKM. The CDR3 nucleotides read TGTGCCAGCATTCAGAATCTAGCTGAAAAACTGTTTTTT. It codes for CASIQNLAEKLFF.

The rearrangement links TRBV3-1 (or the pseudogene TRBV3-2) to TRBJ2-1; 8 bases align to TRBD2. The junction had 5 bases not matched to a gene; V was cut back by 1 base and J by 3 bases. The CDR3 is made up of 16 amino acids. Germline V CDR1 and CDR2: LGHDT, YNNKEL (reference sequence). Here the CDR3 DNA reads TGTGCCAGCAGCCAAGTGCGGGGGGCAGTCTACAATGAGCAGTTCTTC. It codes for CASSQVRGAVYNEQFF.

The chain employs TRBV6-2 or TRBV6-3 and TRBJ1-1, with D hard to call. The CDR3 consists of 12 residues. The germline gives CDR1 MNHEY, CDR2 SVGEGT. Trimming removed 2 bases at V and 7 bases at J, with 8 bases between. The CDR3 reads CASSYARVEAFF. CDR3 DNA sequence: TGTGCCAGCAGTTACGCCCGGGTTGAAGCTTTCTTT.

The DNA of the CDR3 is TGTGCCAGCAGTTACACCGGGAGGGCCAGTAGGGAGCAGTTCTTC. Encoded protein: CASSYTGRASREQFF. The genes are TRBV6-2 or TRBV6-3 and TRBJ2-1, with TRBD2 identical over 8 bases. V was clipped by 2 bases and J by 10 bases; unmatched bases: 10. Germline loops: CDR1 MNHEY, CDR2 SVGEGT. This CDR3 comprises 15 residues.

V and J are TRBV27 and TRBJ2-3, with D hard to call. Trimming pared 2 bases from V and 0 bases from J, leaving 6 bases between. CDR1 is MNHEY and CDR2 is SMNVEV in the germline V gene (reference sequence). The CDR3 length is 14 residues. CDR3 loop: CASSLVGSTDTQYF. In DNA, the CDR3 is TGTGCCAGCAGTTTAGTCGGTAGCACAGATACGCAGTATTTT.

The sample holds one count of this clone. V and J are TRBV7-7 and TRBJ2-7; D is uncertain. The CDR3 sequence is 11 residues long. In germline, CDR1 is SSHAT, CDR2 FNYEAQ (reference sequence). CDR3 DNA sequence: TGTGCTTCCCCCCACGGTGACGAGCAGTACTTC. Protein product: CASPHGDEQYF.

CDR3 sequence (DNA): TGTGCCAGCAGCGTAGGAGCGTCCTTATCCGAGAACGAGCAGTACTTC. Translation gives CASSVGASLSENEQYF. The chain couples TRBV9 to TRBJ2-7, with unresolved D. V lost 0 bases to trimming and J lost 5 bases, with 18 bases between them. This CDR3 is built from 16 residues. Germline V lookup: CDR1 SGDLS, CDR2 YYNGEE.

Written as DNA, the CDR3 is TGTGCCAGCAGTTACTCGGGGGACAGGGTCCAGCCCCAGCATTTT. Its protein product is CASSYSGDRVQPQHF. The chain recombines TRBV6-5 with TRBJ1-5; 9 bases align to TRBD1. J gave up 7 bases and V 0 bases, and 4 bases lay outside the gene matches. CDR1 is MNHEY, CDR2 SVGAGI, per germline. The CDR3 has 15 amino acids.

The V call is TRBV5-1, the J call TRBJ2-7; 7 nucleotides align to TRBD2. This CDR3 is 14 amino acids long. Germline loops: CDR1 SGHRS, CDR2 YFSETQ. J lost 3 bases, V lost 0 bases, and 3 bases had no gene match. The CDR3 reads CASSLEAGIYEQYF. CDR3 sequence (DNA): TGCGCCAGCAGCTTGGAAGCGGGGATCTACGAGCAGTACTTC.

The J gene is TRBJ2-1, the V gene TRBV10-1; 12 bases fit TRBD2. The CDR3 totals 18 residues. Germline trimming cut 4 bases from V and 5 bases from J; bases unmatched to any gene: 12. Germline CDR1 WNHNN, CDR2 SYGVQD (reference sequence). The CDR3 region has the DNA TGCGCCAGCAGTGTTTCGGCTAGCGGGAGGGCCGGGGACAATGAGCAGTTCTTC. It codes for CASSVSASGRAGDNEQFF.